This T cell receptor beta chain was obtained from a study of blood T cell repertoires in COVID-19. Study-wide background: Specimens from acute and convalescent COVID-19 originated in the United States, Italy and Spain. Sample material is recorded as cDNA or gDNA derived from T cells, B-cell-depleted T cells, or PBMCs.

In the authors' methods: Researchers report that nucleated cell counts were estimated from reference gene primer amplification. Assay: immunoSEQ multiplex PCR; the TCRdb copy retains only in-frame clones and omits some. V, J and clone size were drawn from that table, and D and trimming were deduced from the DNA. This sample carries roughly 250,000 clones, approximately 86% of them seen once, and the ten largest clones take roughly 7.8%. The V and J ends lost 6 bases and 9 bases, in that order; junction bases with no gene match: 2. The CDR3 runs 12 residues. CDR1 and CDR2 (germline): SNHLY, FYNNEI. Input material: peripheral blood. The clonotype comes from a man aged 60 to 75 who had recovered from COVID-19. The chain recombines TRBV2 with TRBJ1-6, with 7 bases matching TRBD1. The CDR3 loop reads CASSRTGSPLHF. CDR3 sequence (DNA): TGTGCCAGCAGCAGGACAGGTTCACCCCTCCACTTT.